The next 10 T cell receptor beta chains were all read from a single sample in a study of vaccination and CD4 T cells after COVID-19. Specified treatment: approximately nine-day PBMC culture with coronavirus spike peptide pools or control peptides (ViraFEST assay). The Oncomine TCR Beta short-read assay generated sequence data from the DNA of cultured CD4+ T cells. TCRdb redid the calling of the PCR reads with MiXCR, one entry per CDR3 protein. The sample contains about 20,000 distinct CDR3 sequences, less than 60% of which appear only once. No antigen has been assigned to these receptors. Source: CD4+ T cells from blood, cultured in vitro, taken before SARS-CoV-2 vaccination. Source of these receptors: a human donor who had recovered from COVID-19.

The chain employs TRBV4-1 and TRBJ2-5; D assignment may be TRBD1 or TRBD2 (5 bases each). CDR1 is MGHRA and CDR2 is YSYEKL in the germline V gene. Trimming cost V 3 bases and J 5 bases, with 16 bases left between them. This CDR3 is 15 amino acids long. CDR3 residues: CASSHANRDGETQYF. The CDR3 nucleotides are TGCGCCAGCAGCCATGCAAACCGGGACGGGGAGACCCAGTACTTC.

The J gene is TRBJ2-5, the V gene TRBV11-3, with 10 bases fitting TRBD1. The CDR3 totals 20 residues. Germline values: CDR1 SGHNT, CDR2 YENEEA. V was pared by 3 bases and J by 4 bases, with 20 bases of the junction left unmatched. CDR3 sequence reads: CASSLGDRGHGVVVGETQYF. CDR3 coding DNA: TGTGCCAGCAGCTTGGGTGACAGGGGGCACGGGGTCGTGGTAGGAGAGACCCAGTACTTC.

This clonotype was recorded a few times. The chain carries TRBV19 and TRBJ1-1; D not certain. CDR1 and CDR2 from the germline V gene are LNHDA and SQIVND (reference sequence). Trimming shortened V by 2 bases and J by 3 bases, and 13 bases separated the two germline ends. This CDR3 spans 15 amino acids. DNA of the CDR3: TGTGCCAGTAGTATACATTCCGGGGAGTACACTGAAGCTTTCTTT. Translation gives CASSIHSGEYTEAFF.

V is TRBV28 and J is TRBJ1-5; D not resolved. The CDR3 has 16 residues. Germline V gene data show CDR1 as MDHEN and CDR2 as SYDVKM. The V end lost 7 bases, the J end lost 1 base, and 17 bases lay between the germline ends. The CDR3 is CASTPYVGRSNQPQHF. The CDR3 DNA is TGTGCCAGCACCCCTTATGTTGGCAGAAGCAATCAGCCCCAGCATTTT.

This clonotype was seen a few times. The V gene is TRBV7-2, the J gene TRBJ1-2; 11 bases line up with TRBD1. V trimming: 1 base; J trimming: 5 bases; junction bases outside the gene matches: 6. The CDR3 is 16 amino acids. CDR1 and CDR2 (germline): SGHTA, FQGNSA. The CDR3 DNA reads TGTGCCAGCAGCTTAGACAGGACAGGGGGCCGATATGGCTACACCTTC. Amino acids: CASSLDRTGGRYGYTF. Full variable domain (outside the CDR3, taken from reference TRBV7-2 and TRBJ1-2): GAGVSQSPSNKVTEKGKDVELRCDPISGHTALYWYRQSLGQGLEFLIYFQGNSAPDKSGLPSDRFSAERTGGSVSTLTIQRTQQEDSAVYLCASSLDRTGGRYGYTFGSGTRLTVV.

The gene calls are TRBV20-1 and TRBJ2-1, with TRBD2 matching over 10 bases. The CDR3 totals 15 residues. CDR1 and CDR2 (germline): DFQATT, SNEGSKA (reference sequence). V lost 5 bases to trimming and J lost 6 bases; unmatched junction nucleotides: 10. The CDR3 DNA reads as TGCAGTGCTGGGAAGGGGACTAGCGCGTTCAATGAGCAGTTCTTC. Translated, it gives CSAGKGTSAFNEQFF.

A single count supports this clonotype. J is TRBJ2-1 and V is TRBV2; 12 bases fit TRBD2. The CDR3 runs to 14 residues. The germline gives CDR1 SNHLY, CDR2 FYNNEI. After removal of 4 bases from V and 10 bases from J, the junction contained 5 bases not matched to a gene. The CDR3 sequence is CASSGLAGVGEQFF. The CDR3 region has the DNA TGTGCCAGCAGTGGACTAGCGGGAGTTGGAGAGCAGTTCTTC.

This clonotype was observed once. The chain is built from TRBV6-2 or TRBV6-3 and TRBJ1-4, with D possibly matching TRBD1 (6 bases). Trimming took 5 bases from V and 6 from J, leaving 10 bases between them. The germline V gene encodes CDR1 MNHEY and CDR2 SVGEGT. The CDR3 consists of 13 residues. CDR3 sequence (DNA): TGTGCCAGCAGTCGGACAGCAGATGAAAAACTGTTTTTT. Protein product: CASSRTADEKLFF.

This clonotype appeared a few times. The rearrangement links TRBV5-4 to TRBJ2-5; tentatively, D is TRBD1 or TRBD2 (5 bases each). The germline V gene encodes CDR1 SGHNT and CDR2 YYREEE (reference sequence). V lost 4 bases, J lost 2 bases, and 18 bases lay in between. The CDR3 has 16 amino acids. The CDR3 region is CASSVGLTGRQETQYF. In nucleotides, the CDR3 is TGTGCCAGCAGCGTAGGCCTCACGGGGCGACAAGAGACCCAGTACTTC. The variable domain in full, completed from reference TRBV5-4 and TRBJ2-5, reads ETGVTQSPTHLIKTRGQQVTLRCSSQSGHNTVSWYQQALGQGPQFIFQYYREEENGRGNFPPRFSGLQFPNYSSELNVNALELDDSALYLCASSVGLTGRQETQYFGPGTRLLVL.

This clonotype has just a few counts. The CDR3 coding sequence is TGTGCCAGCAGCTTAGCCGCGCTAGCAGGAGGTTCTGAGCAGTTCTTC. This codes for CASSLAALAGGSEQFF. The chain is built from TRBV7-2 and TRBJ2-1; TRBD2 might be the D (5 bases). Trimming shortened V by 0 bases and J by 9 bases, and 18 bases separated the two germline ends. Per germline, CDR1 SGHTA and CDR2 FQGNSA. CDR3 length: 16 amino acids.